A selection of T cell receptor beta chains follows, all from one sample in a study of T cells in Graves' hyperthyroidism and ophthalmopathy. Each CDR3 protein gets one entry after TCRdb re-called the multiplex PCR reads with MiXCR. The sample has 800,000 or so distinct CDR3 sequences; 35% to 40% are singletons. Sequencing input: blood. The receptors here all came from a man aged 18 to 30 with Graves' hyperthyroidism. Both conserved end residues are part of each CDR3. The D gene is left open where the match is weak. Some rows have no size entry. The others give once, few or many, or a class for an expanded clone.

CDR3aa	CDR3nt	abundance	v_gene	j_gene	d_gene
CASSLGTGVFPNEKLFF	TGTGCCAGCAGCTTAGGGACAGGGGTCTTCCCGAATGAAAAACTGTTTTTT	.	TRBV7-2	TRBJ1-4	TRBD1
CASTLGLAGVYTGELFF	TGTGCCAGCACCTTAGGACTAGCGGGAGTCTACACCGGGGAGCTGTTTTTT	few	TRBV7-6	TRBJ2-2	TRBD2
CASSPLWSSGNTIYF	TGTGCCAGCAGTCCACTCTGGAGCTCTGGAAACACCATATATTTT	many	TRBV12-3/TRBV12-4	TRBJ1-3	.
CASSGRVETEAFF	TGCGCCAGCAGCGGACGGGTGGAGACTGAAGCTTTCTTT	many	TRBV5-1	TRBJ1-1	.
CASSIAWGAHTEAFF	TGTGCCAGTAGTATCGCTTGGGGGGCGCACACTGAAGCTTTCTTT	many	TRBV19	TRBJ1-1	.
CSAPTGSGYEQYF	TGCAGTGCTCCGACAGGGAGTGGCTACGAGCAGTACTTC	few	TRBV20-1	TRBJ2-7	TRBD1
CASSDSIVTDTQYF	TGTGCCAGCAGTGATAGTATAGTAACAGATACGCAGTATTTT	.	TRBV25-1	TRBJ2-3	.
CASSFRLQPQHF	TGTGCCAGCAGCTTTAGGTTGCAGCCCCAGCATTTT	many	TRBV7-8	TRBJ1-5	.
CASSPRTHYEQYF	TGTGCCAGCAGCCCCAGGACCCACTACGAGCAGTACTTC	.	TRBV7-2	TRBJ2-7	.
CASSLGPGVNNSPLHF	TGTGCCAGCAGCTTAGGGCCAGGGGTTAATAATTCACCCCTCCACTTT	.	TRBV7-9	TRBJ1-6	.
CASSPYPGAGELFF	TGCGCCAGCAGCCCTTACCCCGGGGCCGGGGAGCTGTTTTTT	.	TRBV5-1	TRBJ2-2	.
CAISEGRAGSTIYF	TGTGCCATCAGTGAGGGGAGGGCAGGGAGCACCATATATTTT	once	TRBV10-3	TRBJ1-3	.
CASQGLQETQYF	TGTGCCAGTCAGGGGTTACAAGAGACCCAGTACTTC	many	TRBV9	TRBJ2-5	.
CAISGPVNTEAFF	TGTGCCATCAGTGGTCCAGTGAACACTGAAGCTTTCTTT	many	TRBV10-3	TRBJ1-1	.
CASSPNWDSGVYSNQPQHF	TGTGCCAGCAGCCCAAATTGGGACAGTGGGGTTTATAGCAATCAGCCCCAGCATTTT	few	TRBV7-8	TRBJ1-5	TRBD1
CASNPGADYEQYF	TGTGCCAGCAATCCAGGGGCGGACTACGAGCAGTACTTC	.	TRBV2	TRBJ2-7	.
CASTTAGRKGAGELFF	TGCGCCAGCACAACGGCGGGGCGTAAAGGGGCCGGGGAGCTGTTTTTT	few	TRBV5-1	TRBJ2-2	.
CASSQDSGQVYEQYF	TGTGCCAGCAGCCAAGATTCCGGACAGGTCTACGAGCAGTACTTC	few	TRBV14	TRBJ2-7	TRBD1
CASSQEVPDRAGGYTF	TGCGCCAGCAGCCAAGAAGTCCCTGACAGGGCGGGAGGCTACACCTTC	.	TRBV4-1	TRBJ1-2	TRBD1
CATSTQGGEPQHF	TGTGCCACCAGCACTCAGGGGGGCGAACCCCAGCATTTT	many	TRBV15	TRBJ1-5	TRBD1
CSVGRDYPNTGELFF	TGCAGCGTTGGCCGGGACTACCCTAACACCGGGGAGCTGTTTTTT	many	TRBV29-1	TRBJ2-2	TRBD2
CASSYLEGGGETQYF	TGTGCCAGCAGTTACCTCGAGGGGGGCGGCGAGACCCAGTACTTC	few	TRBV24-1	TRBJ2-5	.
CASSGGKGETQYF	TGTGCCAGTAGTGGGGGTAAGGGGGAGACCCAGTACTTC	few	TRBV19	TRBJ2-5	.
CASSLGTSGRRSYEQYF	TGTGCCAGCAGTTTAGGGACTAGCGGGAGACGCTCCTACGAGCAGTACTTC	.	TRBV12-3/TRBV12-4	TRBJ2-7	TRBD2
CASRLSSNQPQHF	TGTGCCAGCAGGCTCAGCAGCAATCAGCCCCAGCATTTT	many	TRBV12-3/TRBV12-4	TRBJ1-5	.
CASSGRDSSFYGYTF	TGTGCCAGCAGCGGGCGGGACAGCAGTTTCTATGGCTACACCTTC	few	TRBV7-2	TRBJ1-2	TRBD1
CASSPTRGLSSYEQYF	TGTGCCAGCAGCCCCACCCGGGGGCTTAGCTCCTACGAGCAGTACTTC	.	TRBV7-3	TRBJ2-7	.
CASSLEGGWGYTF	TGTGCCAGCAGCTTAGAAGGGGGCTGGGGCTACACCTTC	many	TRBV11-2	TRBJ1-2	TRBD1
CASSAGGSGQQETQYF	TGTGCCAGTAGTGCGGGAGGCTCGGGACAACAAGAGACCCAGTACTTC	.	TRBV19	TRBJ2-5	TRBD2
CASSTGQRTEAFF	TGCGCCAGCAGCACCGGACAGCGCACTGAAGCTTTCTTT	.	TRBV4-3	TRBJ1-1	.
CTVWSVNKGYTF	TGCACCGTATGGTCAGTTAATAAGGGCTACACCTTC	many	TRBV29-1	TRBJ1-2	.
CASSFEETEAFF	TGTGCCAGCAGCTTTGAGGAGACTGAAGCTTTCTTT	few	TRBV7-9	TRBJ1-1	.
CASTGTGEMNTEAFF	TGTGCCAGCACAGGGACAGGGGAAATGAACACTGAAGCTTTCTTT	.	TRBV7-9	TRBJ1-1	TRBD1
CASSIVGWQGAGELFF	TGTGCCAGTAGTATAGTCGGCTGGCAGGGGGCCGGGGAGCTGTTTTTT	.	TRBV19	TRBJ2-2	TRBD1
CASSLESGRSGELFF	TGTGCCAGCAGCTTAGAATCAGGGAGGTCCGGGGAGCTGTTTTTT	few	TRBV7-2	TRBJ2-2	.
CSARDLARNTGELFF	TGCAGTGCTAGAGATTTGGCTAGGAACACCGGGGAGCTGTTTTTT	.	TRBV20-1	TRBJ2-2	.
CASSLDSHEQYF	TGTGCCAGTAGTCTAGACAGCCACGAGCAGTACTTC	many	TRBV19	TRBJ2-7	.
CAISEQAGSSGNTIYF	TGTGCCATCAGTGAGCAAGCGGGGAGCTCTGGAAACACCATATATTTT	.	TRBV10-3	TRBJ1-3	.
CASTPGGGNTIYF	TGTGCCAGCACCCCGGGCGGTGGAAACACCATATATTTT	.	TRBV14	TRBJ1-3	.
CASSRREMSINNYGYTF	TGTGCCAGCAGCCGAAGGGAAATGTCGATAAATAACTATGGCTACACCTTC	few	TRBV7-8	TRBJ1-2	.
CARTSASGPSSYEQYF	TGTGCCAGAACATCGGCTAGCGGCCCGAGCTCCTACGAGCAGTACTTC	.	TRBV7-2	TRBJ2-7	TRBD2
CSARLPGASNTEAFF	TGCAGTGCCCGCCTGCCGGGGGCGTCGAACACTGAAGCTTTCTTT	.	TRBV20-1	TRBJ1-1	.
CASSQATSGGRYEQYF	TGCGCCAGCAGCCAGGCGACTAGCGGGGGTCGCTACGAGCAGTACTTC	once	TRBV4-1	TRBJ2-7	TRBD2
CASSDRERETQYF	TGTGCCAGCAGCGACCGGGAGAGGGAGACCCAGTACTTC	many	TRBV7-2	TRBJ2-5	.
CASSETGGASTEAFF	TGTGCCAGCAGTGAGACAGGGGGCGCTTCCACTGAAGCTTTCTTT	.	TRBV6-4	TRBJ1-1	TRBD1